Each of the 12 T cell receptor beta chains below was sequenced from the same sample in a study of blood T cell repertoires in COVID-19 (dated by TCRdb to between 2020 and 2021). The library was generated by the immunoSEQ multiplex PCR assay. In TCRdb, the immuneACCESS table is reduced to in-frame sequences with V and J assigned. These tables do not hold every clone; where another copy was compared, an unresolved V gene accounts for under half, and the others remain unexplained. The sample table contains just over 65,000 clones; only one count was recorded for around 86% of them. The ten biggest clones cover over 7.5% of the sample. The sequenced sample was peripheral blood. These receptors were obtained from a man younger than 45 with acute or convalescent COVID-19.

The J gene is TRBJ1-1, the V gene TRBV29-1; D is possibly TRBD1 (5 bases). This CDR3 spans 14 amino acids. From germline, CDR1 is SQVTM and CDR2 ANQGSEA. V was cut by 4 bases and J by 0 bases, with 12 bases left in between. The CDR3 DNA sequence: TGCAGCGTTGCATATAGACAGCTGAACACTGAAGCTTTCTTT. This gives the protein CSVAYRQLNTEAFF.

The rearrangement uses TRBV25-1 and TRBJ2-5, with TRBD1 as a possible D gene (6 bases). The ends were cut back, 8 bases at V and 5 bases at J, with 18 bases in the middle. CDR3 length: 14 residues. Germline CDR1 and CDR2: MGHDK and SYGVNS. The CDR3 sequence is CASVAQTGTETQYF. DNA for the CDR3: TGTGCCAGCGTAGCCCAAACAGGGACCGAGACCCAGTACTTC.

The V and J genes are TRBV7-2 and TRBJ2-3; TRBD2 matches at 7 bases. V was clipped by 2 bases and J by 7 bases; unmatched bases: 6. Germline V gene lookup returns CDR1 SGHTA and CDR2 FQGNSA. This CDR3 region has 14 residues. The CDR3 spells CASSLRAAGYTQYF. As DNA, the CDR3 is TGTGCCAGCAGCTTACGGGCAGCGGGGTATACGCAGTATTTT. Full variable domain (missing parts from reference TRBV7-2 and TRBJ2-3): GAGVSQSPSNKVTEKGKDVELRCDPISGHTALYWYRQSLGQGLEFLIYFQGNSAPDKSGLPSDRFSAERTGGSVSTLTIQRTQQEDSAVYLCASSLRAAGYTQYFGPGTRLTVL.

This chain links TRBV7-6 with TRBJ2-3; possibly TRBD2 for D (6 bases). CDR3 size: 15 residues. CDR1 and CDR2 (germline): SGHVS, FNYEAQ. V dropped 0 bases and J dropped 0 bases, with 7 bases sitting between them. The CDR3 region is CASSLAGTSTDTQYF. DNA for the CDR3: TGTGCCAGCAGCTTAGCTGGGACTAGCACAGATACGCAGTATTTT.

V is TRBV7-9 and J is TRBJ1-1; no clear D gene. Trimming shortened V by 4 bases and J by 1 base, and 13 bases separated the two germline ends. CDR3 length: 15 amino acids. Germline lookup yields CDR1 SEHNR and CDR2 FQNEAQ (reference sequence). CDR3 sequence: CASSSIYTRNTEAFF. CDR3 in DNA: TGTGCCAGCAGCTCCATTTATACACGGAACACTGAAGCTTTCTTT.

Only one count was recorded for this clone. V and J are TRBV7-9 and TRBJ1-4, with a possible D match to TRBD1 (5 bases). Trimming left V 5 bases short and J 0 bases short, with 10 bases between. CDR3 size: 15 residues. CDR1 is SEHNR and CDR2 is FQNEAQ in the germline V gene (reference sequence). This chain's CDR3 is CASSAGRPTNEKLFF. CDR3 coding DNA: TGTGCCAGCAGCGCGGGGCGTCCAACTAATGAAAAACTGTTTTTT.

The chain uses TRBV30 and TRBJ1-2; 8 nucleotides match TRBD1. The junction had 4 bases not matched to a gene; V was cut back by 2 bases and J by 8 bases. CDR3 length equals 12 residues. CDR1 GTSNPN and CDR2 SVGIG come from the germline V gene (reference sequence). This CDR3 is CAWSSPGGGYTF. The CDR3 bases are TGTGCCTGGAGTAGTCCAGGGGGCGGCTACACCTTC. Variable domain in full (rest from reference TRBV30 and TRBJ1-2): SQTIHQWPATLVQPVGSPLSLECTVEGTSNPNLYWYRQAAGRGLQLLFYSVGIGQISSEVPQNLSASRPQDRQFILSSKKLLLSDSGFYLCAWSSPGGGYTFGSGTRLTVV.

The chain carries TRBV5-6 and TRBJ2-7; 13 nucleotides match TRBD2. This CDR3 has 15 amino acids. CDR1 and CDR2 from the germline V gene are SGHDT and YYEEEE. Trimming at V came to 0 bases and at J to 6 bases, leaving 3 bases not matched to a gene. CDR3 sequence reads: CASSLVGLAGREQYF. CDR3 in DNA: TGTGCCAGCAGCTTGGTGGGACTAGCGGGACGCGAGCAGTACTTC.

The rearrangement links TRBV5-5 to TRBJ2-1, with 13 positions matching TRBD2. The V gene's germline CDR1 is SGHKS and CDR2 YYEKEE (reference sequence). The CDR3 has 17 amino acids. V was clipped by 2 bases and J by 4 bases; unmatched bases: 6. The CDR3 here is CASSFRTSGSKYNEQFF. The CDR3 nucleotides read TGTGCCAGCAGCTTTCGGACTAGCGGGAGCAAGTACAATGAGCAGTTCTTC.

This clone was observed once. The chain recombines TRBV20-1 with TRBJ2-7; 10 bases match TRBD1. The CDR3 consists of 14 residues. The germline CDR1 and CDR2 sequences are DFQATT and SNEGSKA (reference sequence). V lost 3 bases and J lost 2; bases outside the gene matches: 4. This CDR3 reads CSASYGQGAYEQYF. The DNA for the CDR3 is TGCAGTGCTAGTTACGGACAGGGGGCCTACGAGCAGTACTTC.

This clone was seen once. The CDR3 protein is CASSTHPGGEAFF. CDR3 nucleotides: TGTGCCAGCAGCACCCACCCAGGGGGTGAAGCTTTCTTT. The chain uses TRBV7-3 and TRBJ1-1; 7 positions agree with TRBD1. Trimming at V came to 5 bases and at J to 7 bases, leaving 7 bases not matched to a gene. Germline V gene lookup returns CDR1 SGHTA and CDR2 FQGTGA. The CDR3 totals 13 residues. Drawing the rest from reference TRBV7-3 and TRBJ1-1, the complete variable domain is GAGVSQTPSNKVTEKGKYVELRCDPISGHTALYWYRQSLGQGPEFLIYFQGTGAADDSGLPNDRFFAVRPEGSVSTLKIQRTERGDSAVYLCASSTHPGGEAFFGQGTRLTVV.

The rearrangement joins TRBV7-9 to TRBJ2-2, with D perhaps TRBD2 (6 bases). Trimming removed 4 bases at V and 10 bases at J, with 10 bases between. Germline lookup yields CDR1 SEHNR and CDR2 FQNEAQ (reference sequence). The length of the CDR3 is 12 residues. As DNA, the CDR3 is TGTGCCAGCAGCTCAGGAGGGGAGGAGCTGTTTTTT. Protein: CASSSGGEELFF.